Only a few counts were recorded for the clone carrying this T cell receptor beta chain. TCRbeta library construction was performed incorporating unique molecular identifiers. Via MiXCR, TCRdb re-called the PCR reads, giving one row per CDR3 protein. Among about 540,000 distinct CDR3 sequences listed, about a sixth were seen once. V shed 8 bases, J shed 6 bases, and the junction held 8 bases outside the gene matches. CDR1 and CDR2 (germline): MNHEY, SMNVEV (reference sequence). This CDR3 is built from 14 residues. This sample was included in a study of T-cell reconstitution after alpha-beta-depleted transplantation in children.

Sequencing was performed on PBMCs from the stem cell graft donor, taken from the stem cell graft. The chain is built from TRBV27 and TRBJ2-3, with 10 bases fitting TRBD2. The TCR comes from a human donor who donated a stem cell graft to a child with acute lymphoblastic leukemia. CDR3 amino acids: CASRGLATGDTQYF. DNA for the CDR3: TGTGCCAGCCGGGGACTAGCGACGGGGGATACGCAGTATTTT.